Listed here are 8 T cell receptor beta chains from one sample, sequenced in a study of blood T cell repertoires in COVID-19. Measured with immunoSEQ multiplex PCR; TCRdb has only the in-frame clones, and not every one. The top ten hold around 12% of the sample, which has roughly 440,000 clones, 88% seen once. Sample: peripheral blood. These receptors were taken from a woman in her 50s with COVID-19, enrolled during active disease.

The chain joins TRBV5-4 to TRBJ1-4, with 8 bases aligning to TRBD1. The CDR3 runs to 15 residues. V trimming: 4 bases; J trimming: 3 bases; junction bases outside the gene matches: 5. CDR1 and CDR2 (germline): SGHNT, YYREEE (reference sequence). DNA for the CDR3: TGTGCCAGCAGCGTCGAACAGGGGGCTAATGAAAAACTGTTTTTT. Encoded protein: CASSVEQGANEKLFF. Supplemented by reference TRBV5-4 and TRBJ1-4, the full variable domain reads ETGVTQSPTHLIKTRGQQVTLRCSSQSGHNTVSWYQQALGQGPQFIFQYYREEENGRGNFPPRFSGLQFPNYSSELNVNALELDDSALYLCASSVEQGANEKLFFGSGTQLSVL.

This sequence joins TRBV19 and TRBJ1-4; TRBD1 might be the D (5 bases). CDR1 is LNHDA and CDR2 is SQIVND in the germline V gene (reference sequence). This CDR3 region has 13 residues. Trimming shortened V by 4 bases and J by 7 bases, and 10 bases separated the two germline ends. DNA of the CDR3: TGTGCCAGTAGTAGCAGGGAATCTGAAAAACTGTTTTTT. This encodes CASSSRESEKLFF. Using reference TRBV19 and TRBJ1-4 for the parts outside the CDR3, the full variable domain is DGGITQSPKYLFRKEGQNVTLSCEQNLNHDAMYWYRQDPGQGLRLIYYSQIVNDFQKGDIAEGYSVSREKKESFPLTVTSAQKNPTAFYLCASSSRESEKLFFGSGTQLSVL.

The chain recombines TRBV29-1 with TRBJ1-2; maybe TRBD1 (5 bases). V was clipped by 1 base and J by 4 bases, with 13 bases between them. This CDR3 is built from 14 residues. Germline V CDR1 and CDR2: SQVTM, ANQGSEA. The CDR3 here is CSVEGSFRAYGYTF. In DNA, the CDR3 is TGCAGCGTTGAAGGATCCTTCAGGGCCTATGGCTACACCTTC.

The rearrangement uses TRBV6-5 and TRBJ2-4, with 9 nucleotides matching TRBD1. This CDR3 is 14 amino acids long. Losses at the gene ends were 5 bases for V and 8 bases for J; bases not matched to a gene: 7. Per the germline V gene, CDR1 is MNHEY and CDR2 is SVGAGI. The CDR3 DNA sequence: TGTGCCAGCAGTCCGGACAGGGGTTGGCACATTCAGTACTTC. Its translation is CASSPDRGWHIQYF.

The rearrangement joins TRBV4-2 to TRBJ2-2, with TRBD1 identical over 8 bases. V gave up 3 bases and J gave up 0 bases; unmatched junction bases: 3. CDR1 and CDR2 from the germline V gene are LGHNA and YNFKEQ. CDR3 length: 16 residues. The chain's CDR3 is CASSQIQGANTGELFF. As DNA, the CDR3 is TGTGCCAGCAGCCAGATACAGGGGGCGAACACCGGGGAGCTGTTTTTT.

This rearrangement joins TRBV27 to TRBJ1-1; tentatively, D is TRBD1 (5 bases). Germline V gene lookup returns CDR1 MNHEY and CDR2 SMNVEV (reference sequence). V was pared by 2 bases and J by 7 bases, with 14 bases between. The CDR3 is 14 residues long. DNA for the CDR3: TGTGCCAGCAGTTTACAGGGATCCATGGATGAAGCTTTCTTT. Protein product: CASSLQGSMDEAFF.

This chain uses TRBV19 with TRBJ2-7, with TRBD1 matching over 9 bases. CDR3 length equals 12 residues. Germline CDR1 and CDR2: LNHDA and SQIVND (reference sequence). Trimming cost V 5 bases and J 8 bases; bases outside gene matches: 4. The CDR3: CASSETGGQQYF. DNA for the CDR3: TGTGCCAGTAGTGAAACAGGGGGCCAGCAGTACTTC. Combining the CDR3 with reference TRBV19 and TRBJ2-7 gives the whole variable domain DGGITQSPKYLFRKEGQNVTLSCEQNLNHDAMYWYRQDPGQGLRLIYYSQIVNDFQKGDIAEGYSVSREKKESFPLTVTSAQKNPTAFYLCASSETGGQQYFGPGTRLTVT.

This chain's CDR3 is CASRRTGSSYEQYF. The DNA of the CDR3 is TGTGCCAGCCGAAGGACAGGGAGCTCCTACGAGCAGTACTTC. V and J are TRBV25-1 and TRBJ2-7, with 8 positions matching TRBD1. Germline V lookup: CDR1 MGHDK, CDR2 SYGVNS. The J segment lost 0 bases and the V segment lost 8 bases, leaving 6 bases of the junction unmatched. This CDR3 spans 14 amino acids.